Here is one T cell receptor beta chain with its context. The sample is drawn from a study of OX40 agonist ivuxolimab in advanced cancers. For the study at large: Of mixed ages from about 20 to 80 and averaging 60 years, the group was roughly 85% male. Treatment received earlier with anti-PD-1, anti-PD-L1 or anti-CTLA-4 agents was allowed, and more than 30% had some.

The V gene lost 5 bases and the J gene lost 7 bases, with 14 bases spanning the gap. The CDR3 totals 14 residues. Germline V gene lookup returns CDR1 SNHLY and CDR2 FYNNEI. This table comes from immunoSEQ multiplex PCR, and its TCRdb copy is limited to in-frame clones, with some not included. The table has 55,000 to 80,000 clones, 70% to 90% seen once. The TCR sequence derives from an adult with an advanced solid tumor such as melanoma, head and neck, liver or kidney cancer. The sequences come from CD4+ or CD8+ T cells sorted from blood, collected in a trial of the OX40 agonist ivuxolimab. The V call is TRBV2, the J call TRBJ1-4, with D possibly matching TRBD1 (6 bases). As DNA, the CDR3 is TGTGCCAGCAGTAAGGGGGAAGGGCTTGAAAAACTGTTTTTT. It encodes CASSKGEGLEKLFF.